One and the same sample provided the 31 T cell receptor beta chains below, sequenced in a study of blood T cell repertoires in COVID-19. Produced via immunoSEQ multiplex PCR; TCRdb's table is partial and in-frame only. The sample has fewer than 200,000 clones, around nine tenths seen once; the top ten hold approximately 0.93%. The sequencing input was peripheral blood. The receptors originated from a woman under 30 who had recovered from COVID-19.

The chain combines TRBV7-9 with TRBJ2-1, with 8 bases aligning to TRBD2. CDR1 SEHNR and CDR2 FQNEAQ come from the germline V gene (reference sequence). The CDR3 is 16 amino acids. Trimming cost V 2 bases and J 3 bases; bases outside gene matches: 6. CDR3 nucleotide sequence: TGTGCCAGCAGCTTATATGTCCGGGGGGGCTACAATGAGCAGTTCTTC. Translating it yields CASSLYVRGGYNEQFF.

The chain has TRBV5-5 and TRBJ1-5; 8 nucleotides match TRBD1. This CDR3 has 18 residues. CDR1 is SGHKS and CDR2 is YYEKEE in the germline V gene (reference sequence). J lost 0 bases, V lost 4 bases, and 12 bases had no gene match. DNA for the CDR3: TGTGCCAGCAGCCTTAGAGGGACAGGAAGATATAGCAATCAGCCCCAGCATTTT. Translating gives CASSLRGTGRYSNQPQHF.

The chain employs TRBV10-3 and TRBJ1-3, with D tentatively TRBD1 (6 bases). V lost 4 bases and J 8 bases, leaving 15 bases between the germline ends. The CDR3 is made up of 14 amino acids. Germline V gene data show CDR1 as ENHRY and CDR2 as SYGVKD. This CDR3 reads CAISGDRDTYTIYF. The DNA of the CDR3 is TGTGCCATCAGTGGGGACCGGGACACATACACCATATATTTT.

Turning to this clone: The junction departs from the called germline gene at one end, perhaps through a read error. This chain joins TRBV19 and TRBJ2-1; 7 nucleotides align to TRBD2. Per the germline V gene, CDR1 is LNHDA and CDR2 is SQIVND (reference sequence). The CDR3 is 13 amino acids. The CDR3 DNA is TGTGCCAGTAGTATCCCCCCGGGGGGAGCGGACGTCTTC. Translating it yields CASSIPPGGADVF.

Details on this clone: Other DNA sequences within the sample encode an identical CDR3. V and J are TRBV9 and TRBJ2-3; tentatively, D is TRBD2 (5 bases). Trimming took 0 bases from V and 3 from J, leaving 11 bases between them. Germline CDR1 SGDLS, CDR2 YYNGEE. The CDR3 has 15 residues. The CDR3: CASSVVEGRTDTQYF. In nucleotides, the CDR3 is TGTGCCAGCAGCGTAGTTGAGGGTCGAACAGATACGCAGTATTTT.

The rearrangement joins TRBV30 to TRBJ1-2; no reliable D call. The germline gives CDR1 GTSNPN, CDR2 SVGIG (reference sequence). The CDR3 totals 12 residues. Between the trimmed V and J ends, which lost 7 bases and 3 bases, there was a span of 12 bases. CDR3 DNA: TGTGCCTCTACGTCCTCATACTATGGCTACACCTTC. Amino acids: CASTSSYYGYTF.

This chain joins TRBV18 and TRBJ1-4; D perhaps matches TRBD1 (6 bases). Per germline, CDR1 KGHSH and CDR2 LQKENI. This CDR3 is 13 amino acids long. V lost 4 bases, J lost 15 bases, and 18 bases lay in between. This CDR3 is CASSRSPGARVFF. In nucleotides, the CDR3 is TGTGCCAGCTCACGATCTCCAGGGGCTAGGGTGTTTTTT.

The V and J genes are TRBV5-6 and TRBJ1-3; D uncertain. The CDR3 extends over 13 amino acids. CDR1 is SGHDT, CDR2 YYEEEE, per germline. Trimming took 2 bases from V and 1 from J, leaving 4 bases between them. The DNA of the CDR3 is TGTGCCAGCAGCTTCCGTTCTGGAAACACCATATATTTT. Translated: CASSFRSGNTIYF.

V is TRBV18 and J is TRBJ2-1; the match to TRBD1 covers 11 bases. Unmatched junction bases numbered 9, after V lost 2 bases and J lost 9 bases. The CDR3 has 16 amino acids. Germline V gene sequence: CDR1 KGHSH, CDR2 LQKENI. The CDR3: CASSPTGQGARGEQFF. The CDR3 nucleotides are TGTGCCAGCTCACCAACTGGACAGGGGGCGCGGGGTGAGCAGTTCTTC.

The chain has TRBV4-3 and TRBJ2-1; 10 nucleotides line up with TRBD2. The CDR3 has 14 amino acids. V dropped 4 bases and J dropped 6; count of bases not matched to a gene: 3. The germline V gene encodes CDR1 LGHNA and CDR2 YSLEER. CDR3 nucleotides: TGCGCCAGCAGCCTTAGCGGGGGGTCCAATGAGCAGTTCTTC. Translation gives CASSLSGGSNEQFF.

As concerns this clone: The sample contains more than one DNA sequence encoding this CDR3. J is TRBJ2-5 and V is TRBV30; a weak D match, TRBD1 (6 bases). There are 11 residues in the CDR3. Trimming took off 3 bases at V and 5 bases at J, with 7 bases between the two ends. The germline gives CDR1 GTSNPN, CDR2 SVGIG (reference sequence). The CDR3 sequence is CAWRRGETQYF. CDR3 bases: TGTGCCTGGAGGAGGGGGGAGACCCAGTACTTC.

V is TRBV6-5 and J is TRBJ1-1; D remains unclear. V lost 6 bases to trimming and J lost 1 base, with 6 bases between them. This CDR3 contains 12 residues. The V gene's germline CDR1 is MNHEY and CDR2 SVGAGI. The CDR3 spells CASRFRNTEAFF. The CDR3 region has the DNA TGTGCCAGCAGGTTCCGGAACACTGAAGCTTTCTTT.

This clone was seen a single time. The J gene is TRBJ1-6, the V gene TRBV4-3, with TRBD1 identical over 8 bases. CDR1 LGHNA and CDR2 YSLEER come from the germline V gene. The J segment lost 9 bases and the V segment lost 4 bases, leaving 8 bases of the junction unmatched. The CDR3 spans 15 residues. CDR3 DNA sequence: TGCGCCAGCAGCCTTGGACAGGGTGGTAGTTCACCCCTCCACTTT. It codes for CASSLGQGGSSPLHF.

The CDR3 loop is CASSLGYRDTEAFF. The CDR3 DNA reads TGTGCCAGCAGCCTCGGGTACAGGGACACTGAAGCTTTCTTT. J is TRBJ1-1 and V is TRBV5-5, with a tentative D call TRBD1 (6 bases). Trimming left V 4 bases short and J 3 bases short, with 13 bases between. In germline, CDR1 is SGHKS, CDR2 YYEKEE (reference sequence). This CDR3 has 14 amino acids.

J is TRBJ2-1 and V is TRBV27; 10 nucleotides align to TRBD2. This CDR3 spans 16 amino acids. The V and J ends lost 6 bases and 6 bases, in that order; junction bases with no gene match: 11. Germline CDR1 is MNHEY and CDR2 is SMNVEV (reference sequence). CDR3 region: CASSWTSGSWANEQFF. As DNA, the CDR3 is TGTGCCAGCAGCTGGACTAGCGGCTCTTGGGCCAATGAGCAGTTCTTC.

DNA for the CDR3: TGTGCCAGCAGCTTAGGTCAGGGAACGCCCTCCTACGAGCAGTACTTC. It yields the protein CASSLGQGTPSYEQYF. V usage is TRBV7-9 and J usage is TRBJ2-7; TRBD1 is a possible D gene (5 bases). The CDR3 is 16 amino acids. The V end lost 1 base, the J end lost 0 bases, and 13 bases lay between the germline ends. Germline CDR1 is SEHNR and CDR2 is FQNEAQ (reference sequence).

As DNA, the CDR3 is TGTGCCATCAGTGGGCGGACAGGGGGCGATTTTGATCAGCCCCAGCATTTT. Amino acids: CAISGRTGGDFDQPQHF. The chain carries TRBV10-3 and TRBJ1-5, with 11 bases fitting TRBD1. The germline CDR1 and CDR2 sequences are ENHRY and SYGVKD. Germline trimming cut 4 bases from V and 5 bases from J; bases unmatched to any gene: 10. The CDR3 consists of 17 residues.

This clone was picked up one time. The V call is TRBV4-1, the J call TRBJ1-3; D uncertain. The CDR3 is made up of 13 amino acids. V dropped 1 base and J dropped 4 bases, with 5 bases sitting between them. The V gene's germline CDR1 is MGHRA and CDR2 YSYEKL. CDR3 sequence reads: CASSQVAGNTIYF. The CDR3 DNA is TGCGCCAGCAGCCAAGTTGCGGGAAACACCATATATTTT.

This chain connects TRBV29-1 to TRBJ2-7; possible D gene TRBD1, 6 bases. V lost 6 bases, J lost 3 bases, and 21 bases lay in between. CDR3 size: 15 residues. Germline loops: CDR1 SQVTM, CDR2 ANQGSEA. CDR3 nucleotide sequence: TGCAGCGTAAAGCCAAAAATCCAGGGGATCTACGAGCAGTACGTC. It specifies CSVKPKIQGIYEQYV.

This sequence joins TRBV18 and TRBJ2-7, with 12 bases fitting TRBD2. From germline, CDR1 is KGHSH and CDR2 LQKENI. J lost 1 base, V lost 3 bases, and 10 bases had no gene match. The CDR3 loop spans 18 amino acids. The CDR3 loop is CASSPMGDLAGGSYEQYF. The CDR3 DNA is TGTGCCAGCTCACCGATGGGCGATCTAGCGGGGGGGTCCTACGAGCAGTACTTC.

In nucleotides, the CDR3 is TGTGCCAGCAGTAAACCGGGACAGGGCAATTCACCCCTCCACTTT. Amino acids: CASSKPGQGNSPLHF. V and J are TRBV6-5 and TRBJ1-6; TRBD1 matches at 9 bases. Losses at the gene ends were 5 bases for V and 7 bases for J; bases not matched to a gene: 6. Germline loops: CDR1 MNHEY, CDR2 SVGAGI. This CDR3 is built from 15 residues.

The rearrangement joins TRBV14 to TRBJ2-1; TRBD2 matches at 10 bases. CDR3 size: 19 residues. Unmatched junction bases numbered 15, after V lost 0 bases and J lost 7 bases. Germline lookup yields CDR1 SGHDN and CDR2 FVKESK. CDR3 coding DNA: TGTGCCAGCAGCCAAGATTGGGCTAGCGGGGGCCCCCATCTGAATGAGCAGTTCTTC. This gives the protein CASSQDWASGGPHLNEQFF.

The chain couples TRBV7-2 to TRBJ2-5; unclear D gene. The V gene's germline CDR1 is SGHTA and CDR2 FQGNSA. The CDR3 consists of 14 residues. The V gene lost 5 bases and the J gene lost 4 bases, with 14 bases spanning the gap. The CDR3 DNA sequence: TGTGCCAGCAGCATTAATCAGGTCGGAGAGACCCAGTACTTC. It translates to CASSINQVGETQYF.

The J gene is TRBJ2-3, the V gene TRBV24-1, with D perhaps matching TRBD2 (6 bases). Trimming stripped 5 bases from V and 2 bases from J, with 16 bases between. Germline V gene data show CDR1 as KGHDR and CDR2 as SFDVKD. CDR3 length: 16 amino acids. The CDR3 reads CATSGPQDYYTDTQYF. In DNA form, the CDR3 reads TGTGCCACCAGTGGTCCGCAGGACTATTACACAGATACGCAGTATTTT.

V is TRBV29-1 and J is TRBJ2-5; perhaps TRBD1 as D (5 bases). The V gene's germline CDR1 is SQVTM and CDR2 ANQGSEA. V was trimmed by 1 base and J by 5 bases, leaving 11 bases between them. There are 13 residues in the CDR3. CDR3 sequence: CSVEAPGRETQYF. In DNA form, the CDR3 reads TGCAGCGTTGAAGCCCCAGGGCGGGAGACCCAGTACTTC.

The chain is built from TRBV5-1 and TRBJ2-1; 9 nucleotides align to TRBD2. The V segment lost 4 bases and the J segment 9 bases; nucleotides outside the gene matches: 11. This CDR3 comprises 15 residues. The germline V gene encodes CDR1 SGHRS and CDR2 YFSETQ. CDR3 DNA sequence: TGCGCCAGCAGCATAGCGGGAGATGGGATTGGTGAGCAGTTCTTC. It yields the protein CASSIAGDGIGEQFF.

This clone has a single count. The chain recombines TRBV11-2 with TRBJ2-2; 9 bases are shared with TRBD1. The trim removed 4 bases at V and 3 bases at J, leaving 6 bases unmatched. Germline V gene sequence: CDR1 SGHAT, CDR2 FQNNGV. This CDR3 is built from 16 residues. CDR3 coding DNA: TGTGCCAGCAGCTCAGGGGACAGGGTGGACACCGGGGAGCTGTTTTTT. Its protein is CASSSGDRVDTGELFF.

V is TRBV4-2 and J is TRBJ2-1; weak D call: TRBD2 (6 bases). The CDR3 covers 16 residues. Germline V gene sequence: CDR1 LGHNA, CDR2 YNFKEQ. V was clipped by 4 bases and J by 3 bases, with 16 bases between them. In DNA, the CDR3 is TGTGCCAGCAGCCCCGAGCGGGTGGGAATCTACAATGAGCAGTTCTTC. This codes for CASSPERVGIYNEQFF.

The rearrangement joins TRBV9 to TRBJ2-7; 10 positions agree with TRBD1. V shed 0 bases and J 7 bases; nucleotides not matched to a gene: 4. Germline CDR1 is SGDLS and CDR2 is YYNGEE. The CDR3 runs to 14 residues. The CDR3 sequence is CASSVGDRGGEQYF. DNA for the CDR3: TGTGCCAGCAGCGTAGGGGACAGGGGCGGGGAGCAGTACTTC.

The chain employs TRBV20-1 and TRBJ1-6; possibly TRBD1 for D (5 bases). Germline V gives CDR1 DFQATT, CDR2 SNEGSKA (reference sequence). V lost 3 bases and J 10 bases, leaving 16 bases between the germline ends. This CDR3 has 14 amino acids. As DNA, the CDR3 is TGCAGTGCTAGTAAACAGGTAGACGGCTCACCCCTCCACTTT. Its translation: CSASKQVDGSPLHF.

V gene TRBV7-2 combines with J gene TRBJ2-1; 8 nucleotides line up with TRBD1. Germline V gene sequence: CDR1 SGHTA, CDR2 FQGNSA. The CDR3 has 15 residues. V shed 3 bases, J shed 7 bases, and the junction held 8 bases outside the gene matches. The CDR3 DNA follows: TGTGCCAGCAGCTTCGCCCCGGGACAGGAGAATGAGCAGTTCTTC. Protein: CASSFAPGQENEQFF.